The clone carrying this TCR beta chain was detected ten times or more. Stated time point: newly diagnosed GD, antithyroid drugs for less than 3 months. PBMC RNA served as the TCR library source. Assembly of TCR beta libraries relied on iRepertoire HTBI primers together with Arm-PCR of CDR3 regions. MiXCR, run by TCRdb on the multiplex PCR reads, gives a single entry per CDR3 protein. The repertoire holds approximately 400,000 distinct CDR3 sequences, with under 15% as singletons. The entry originates in a study of regulatory T cells in long-lasting Graves disease. This CDR3 has 13 amino acids. Trimming cost V 3 bases and J 10 bases, with 13 bases left between them. CDR1 is KGHSH and CDR2 is LQKENI in the germline V gene. The data were also submitted as part of a second study, on T cells in Graves' hyperthyroidism and ophthalmopathy. That source notes: Graves' hyperthyroidism is called stable when ophthalmopathy does not progress within 18 months. Through a model of 13 V-J features, ophthalmopathy was separated from stable hyperthyroidism. The model made its ophthalmopathy prediction, and onset followed a median 6.5 months later.

The receptor was isolated from a woman in her twenties or thirties with Graves disease. The sample consisted of peripheral blood mononuclear cells (PBMCs), taken at new diagnosis, from a patient treated with antithyroid drugs. This chain connects TRBV18 to TRBJ2-1; unclear D gene. The CDR3 sequence is CASSPVPRGEQFF. The CDR3, as DNA: TGTGCCAGCTCACCGGTGCCACGAGGCGAGCAGTTCTTC.